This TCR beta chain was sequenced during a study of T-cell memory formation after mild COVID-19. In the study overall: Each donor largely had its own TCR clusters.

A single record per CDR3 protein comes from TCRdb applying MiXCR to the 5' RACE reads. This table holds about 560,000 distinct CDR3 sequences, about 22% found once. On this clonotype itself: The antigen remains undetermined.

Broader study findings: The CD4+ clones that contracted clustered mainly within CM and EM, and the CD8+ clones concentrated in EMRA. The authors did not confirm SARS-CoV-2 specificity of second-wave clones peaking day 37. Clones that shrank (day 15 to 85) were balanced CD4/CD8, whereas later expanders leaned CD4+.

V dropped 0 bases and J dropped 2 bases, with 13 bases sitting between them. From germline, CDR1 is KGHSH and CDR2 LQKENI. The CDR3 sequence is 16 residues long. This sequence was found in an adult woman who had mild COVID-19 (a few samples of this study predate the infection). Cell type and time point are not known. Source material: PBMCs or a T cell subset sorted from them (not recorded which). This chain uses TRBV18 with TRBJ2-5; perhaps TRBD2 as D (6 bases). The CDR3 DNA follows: TGTGCCAGCTCACCACCGGGGACTGGGCCTCAAGAGACCCAGTACTTC. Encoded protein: CASSPPGTGPQETQYF.